This entry lists 21 T cell receptor beta chains sequenced from one sample in a study of cytomegalovirus exposure and HLA in healthy donors. The PCR made use of 60 Vbeta and 13 Jbeta primers. Only in-frame clones appear in the TCRdb table, and some are missing; sequencing was by immunoSEQ multiplex PCR. The sample holds more than 140,000 clones, around three fifths seen once. Sequencing was carried out using PBMCs. These receptor sequences come from a woman under 40 in good health and CMV-seropositive.

This chain connects TRBV28 to TRBJ2-1; D unresolved. The CDR3 spans 12 residues. The V gene's germline CDR1 is MDHEN and CDR2 SYDVKM. V lost 8 bases and J lost 4, with 9 bases in between. The CDR3 protein is CASCSRYNEQFF. The CDR3 DNA follows: TGTGCCAGCTGTTCTCGGTACAATGAGCAGTTCTTC.

The chain is built from TRBV21-1 and TRBJ2-2; the DNA was not compared with TRBD2, the D call given in the table. TRBV21-1 is designated a pseudogene. The CDR3 contains 16 residues. The CDR3 DNA reads TGTGCCAGCAGGCCCCATACTAGTGGGGACACCGGGGAGCTGTTTTTT. It encodes CASRPHTSGDTGELFF.

The chain combines TRBV5-1 with TRBJ2-3; TRBD1 agrees at 9 bases. Germline V CDR1 and CDR2: SGHRS, YFSETQ. Unmatched junction bases numbered 4, after V lost 0 bases and J lost 5 bases. This CDR3 has 15 amino acids. The CDR3: CASSLGQGVVDTQYF. The CDR3 bases are TGCGCCAGCAGCTTGGGACAGGGGGTTGTAGATACGCAGTATTTT.

This clone was seen a few times. J is TRBJ2-1 and V is TRBV15, with 11 bases identical to TRBD2. The germline V gene has CDR1 LNHNV and CDR2 YYDKDF (reference sequence). Trimming took 3 bases from V and 5 from J; bases not matched to a gene: 6. The CDR3 sequence is 16 residues long. The chain's CDR3 is CATSSQGTSGDNEQFF. The DNA of the CDR3 is TGTGCCACCAGCAGCCAGGGGACTAGCGGAGACAATGAGCAGTTCTTC.

The CDR3, as DNA: TGTGCCAGCAGCTTGCCCGGTTGGCCCCAGCATTTT. Residues: CASSLPGWPQHF. The V gene is TRBV5-6, the J gene TRBJ1-5; D remains unclear. The length of the CDR3 is 12 residues. Per the germline V gene, CDR1 is SGHDT and CDR2 is YYEEEE. V shed 1 base and J shed 9 bases, with 8 bases lying between them.

The chain links TRBV6-1 to TRBJ2-3; 10 bases agree with TRBD2. The CDR3 has 18 amino acids. The junction had 18 bases not matched to a gene; V was cut back by 4 bases and J by 8 bases. CDR1 and CDR2 (germline): MNHNS, SASEGT. CDR3 protein: CASSGLAGVGSGRFTQYF. In nucleotides, the CDR3 is TGTGCCAGCAGTGGGCTAGCGGGAGTGGGGTCAGGACGATTTACGCAGTATTTT.

The rearrangement joins TRBV19 to TRBJ2-5; D unclear. V dropped 5 bases and J dropped 4 bases, with 5 bases sitting between them. Germline-derived CDR1 and CDR2 are LNHDA and SQIVND (reference sequence). This CDR3 has 11 amino acids. CDR3: CASSSLETQYF. For the CDR3, the DNA is TGTGCCAGTAGTTCCTTAGAGACCCAGTACTTC.

The chain links TRBV28 to TRBJ1-3, with 7 positions matching TRBD1. The V gene's germline CDR1 is MDHEN and CDR2 SYDVKM. The V and J ends lost 3 bases and 3 bases, in that order; junction bases with no gene match: 5. The CDR3 has 15 amino acids. The CDR3 sequence: CASSFASGGGNTIYF. The DNA for the CDR3 is TGTGCCAGCAGTTTTGCGTCAGGGGGTGGAAACACCATATATTTT.

This clone was recorded a few times. This chain uses TRBV4-1 with TRBJ2-6; D gene unclear. The V end lost 1 base, the J end lost 4 bases, and 14 bases lay between the germline ends. This CDR3 spans 17 amino acids. In germline, CDR1 is MGHRA, CDR2 YSYEKL. CDR3 protein: CASSQVQVSAGANVLTF. CDR3 DNA sequence: TGCGCCAGCAGCCAAGTTCAGGTGTCAGCCGGGGCCAACGTCCTGACTTTC.

This clone appeared a few times. The chain joins TRBV6-5 to TRBJ1-1; D gene ambiguous. CDR3 length equals 13 residues. Per germline, CDR1 MNHEY and CDR2 SVGAGI. Trimming stripped 2 bases from V and 3 bases from J, with 7 bases between. The CDR3 sequence: CASSYHEYTEAFF. In DNA form, the CDR3 reads TGTGCCAGCAGTTACCATGAGTACACTGAAGCTTTCTTT.

In this sample, this clone turned up a few times. CDR3 nucleotides: TGTGCCAGGTGCGGCATAGGATTATTCAGGGACAGGTACGCATTGTCTGGGGCCAACGTCCTGACTTTC. It is translated as CARCGIGLFRDRYALSGANVLTF. The chain carries TRBV2 and TRBJ2-6, with 8 bases lining up with TRBD1. The germline V gene has CDR1 SNHLY and CDR2 FYNNEI. CDR3 length: 23 amino acids. V was pared by 9 bases and J by 1 base, with 29 bases of the junction left unmatched.

The V gene is TRBV10-3, the J gene TRBJ2-3; 9 bases align to TRBD1. V was pared by 10 bases and J by 3 bases, with 11 bases of the junction left unmatched. CDR1 and CDR2 from the germline V gene are ENHRY and SYGVKD. CDR3 length equals 15 residues. CDR3 in DNA: TGTGCCACTGCAGGGACAGGGAGCTCTACAGATACGCAGTATTTT. Translation: CATAGTGSSTDTQYF.

This clone has a single count. One end of the junction varies from germline; a read error may be responsible. The genes are TRBV6-5 and TRBJ1-2; weak D call: TRBD1 (5 bases). The germline gives CDR1 MNHEY, CDR2 SVGAGI. This CDR3 has 16 amino acids. As DNA, the CDR3 is TGTGCCAGCAGTTACTCGCACCACAGGTTCTCCTATGGCTACGCCTTC. Its translation: CASSYSHHRFSYGYAF.

The chain combines TRBV11-3 with TRBJ2-1; tentative D call: TRBD2 (5 bases). Germline values: CDR1 SGHNT, CDR2 YENEEA. V was pared by 5 bases and J by 6 bases, with 17 bases between. The CDR3 spans 15 residues. Here the CDR3 DNA reads TGTGCCAGCAGCCTGCTACTAGGAATCCCCAATGAGCAGTTCTTC. Protein product: CASSLLLGIPNEQFF.

The chain is built from TRBV6-6 and TRBJ2-1, with a tentative D call TRBD2 (6 bases). The CDR3 has 15 residues. The ends were cut back, 4 bases at V and 3 bases at J, with 13 bases in the middle. Germline V CDR1 and CDR2: MNHNY, SVGAGI (reference sequence). In nucleotides, the CDR3 is TGTGCCAGCAGTTCGAGGGACTGGGTCTACAATGAGCAGTTCTTC. Translation: CASSSRDWVYNEQFF.

This chain links TRBV18 with TRBJ1-1, with a possible D match to TRBD1 (6 bases). This CDR3 has 14 residues. Germline lookup yields CDR1 KGHSH and CDR2 LQKENI. Deletions cut 6 bases from V and 3 bases from J, with 14 bases between. The CDR3 DNA reads TGTGCCAGCTCTCCCGACAGGTACTACACTGAAGCTTTCTTT. It encodes CASSPDRYYTEAFF.

The V gene is TRBV19, the J gene TRBJ2-7, with D tentatively TRBD1 (5 bases). CDR1 LNHDA and CDR2 SQIVND come from the germline V gene (reference sequence). The CDR3 spans 13 residues. V gave up 3 bases and J gave up 3 bases, with 9 bases separating them. This chain's CDR3 is CASSIQGRYEQYF. CDR3 coding DNA: TGTGCCAGTAGTATTCAGGGTCGCTACGAGCAGTACTTC.

CDR3 in amino acids: CASSLRASGGGMIQYF. The CDR3 DNA reads as TGTGCCAGCAGTTTACGGGCTAGCGGGGGGGGAATGATCCAGTACTTC. The genes are TRBV28 and TRBJ2-5; 12 bases line up with TRBD2. The V segment lost 2 bases and the J segment 10 bases; nucleotides outside the gene matches: 11. The length of the CDR3 is 16 residues. Germline CDR1 and CDR2: MDHEN and SYDVKM.

The rearrangement uses TRBV19 and TRBJ2-5, with a weak D call TRBD2 (6 bases). CDR3 size: 14 residues. Germline values: CDR1 LNHDA, CDR2 SQIVND (reference sequence). The germline V and J ends were trimmed by 8 bases and 5 bases, with 18 bases remaining between them. The CDR3: CASRLRGGLETQYF. CDR3 nucleotides: TGTGCCAGTCGTCTCCGAGGAGGGTTGGAGACCCAGTACTTC.

This clone has only a few counts. The chain employs TRBV5-1 and TRBJ1-1; D perhaps matches TRBD1 (5 bases). There are 13 residues in the CDR3. V was shortened by 1 base and J by 1 base, with 5 bases between the two germline ends. Germline V CDR1 and CDR2: SGHRS, YFSETQ. The CDR3 DNA reads as TGCGCCAGCAGCTTGACAGGGAACACTGAAGCTTTCTTT. It translates to CASSLTGNTEAFF.

The gene calls are TRBV10-3 and TRBJ2-3; 11 positions agree with TRBD2. V lost 3 bases to trimming and J lost 4 bases; unmatched junction nucleotides: 9. The germline V gene encodes CDR1 ENHRY and CDR2 SYGVKD. This CDR3 has 17 residues. The CDR3 region has the DNA TGTGCCATCAGTGACTCTAGCGGGGGGCGGCCGCCAGATACGCAGTATTTT. Its translation: CAISDSSGGRPPDTQYF.